The 25 T cell receptor beta chains below were found in one sample sequenced in a study of a mutant IDH1 vaccine in newly diagnosed glioma. Clones were read by immunoSEQ multiplex PCR, and TCRdb kept only the in-frame ones, dropping some. The sample has some 34,000 clones, around nine tenths seen once; the top ten hold roughly 5%. Time point meaning: week 47, end of study. Vaccination comprised doses that each held 300 ug of mutant IDH1 20-mer peptide, plus topical imiquimod. No antigen has been identified for these receptors. Sequences were derived from PBMCs, sampled from a glioma patient whose treatment included an IDH1 peptide vaccine. These receptors all stem from a middle-aged woman with glioma.

The gene calls are TRBV7-8 and TRBJ1-4, with 12 bases matching TRBD1. Germline V gives CDR1 SGHVS, CDR2 FQNEAQ. J was trimmed by 7 bases and V by 5 bases; bases with no gene match: 11. The CDR3 sequence is 17 residues long. For the CDR3, the DNA is TGTGCCAGCAGCCAAGCGACGGGACAGGGGGCTATTGAAAAACTGTTTTTT. Its translation is CASSQATGQGAIEKLFF.

This chain uses TRBV19 with TRBJ1-6; D may be TRBD1 (6 bases). Germline loops: CDR1 LNHDA, CDR2 SQIVND (reference sequence). The CDR3 extends over 12 amino acids. V lost 8 bases to trimming and J lost 8 bases, with 10 bases between them. The CDR3 DNA reads as TGTGCCAGTGGGAGACAGGATTCACCCCTCCACTTT. Residues: CASGRQDSPLHF. The full variable domain, rest sourced from reference TRBV19 and TRBJ1-6, is DGGITQSPKYLFRKEGQNVTLSCEQNLNHDAMYWYRQDPGQGLRLIYYSQIVNDFQKGDIAEGYSVSREKKESFPLTVTSAQKNPTAFYLCASGRQDSPLHFGNGTRLTVT.

This chain links TRBV2 with TRBJ2-7; 7 bases line up with TRBD2. The CDR3 spans 14 residues. Germline loops: CDR1 SNHLY, CDR2 FYNNEI. V was pared by 5 bases and J by 6 bases, with 10 bases of the junction left unmatched. DNA for the CDR3: TGTGCCAGCAGTACGAGCGGGGCCCCCCCCGAGCAGTACTTC. It encodes CASSTSGAPPEQYF.

This chain uses TRBV5-4 with TRBJ2-7, with D hard to call. From germline, CDR1 is SGHNT and CDR2 YYREEE (reference sequence). V dropped 0 bases and J dropped 1 base, with 5 bases sitting between them. The CDR3 is 13 amino acids. The CDR3 bases are TGTGCCAGCAGCTTGGCGGAGTCCTACGAGCAGTACTTC. Translated, it gives CASSLAESYEQYF.

The chain joins TRBV30 to TRBJ1-5, with 8 bases matching TRBD1. CDR3 length equals 13 residues. Looked up from germline, CDR1 is GTSNPN and CDR2 is SVGIG (reference sequence). Trimming cost V 2 bases and J 5 bases; bases outside gene matches: 2. The CDR3 here is CAWSKQGDQPQHF. For the CDR3, the DNA is TGTGCCTGGAGTAAACAGGGGGATCAGCCCCAGCATTTT.

This rearrangement joins TRBV30 to TRBJ2-7; D remains unclear. CDR3 length equals 12 residues. The germline CDR1 and CDR2 sequences are GTSNPN and SVGIG (reference sequence). Trimming removed 0 bases from V and 1 base from J, with 4 bases in between. DNA for the CDR3: TGTGCCTGGAGTGTAGAGTCCTACGAGCAGTACTTC. Residues: CAWSVESYEQYF.

The rearrangement uses TRBV30 and TRBJ1-4, with a possible D match to TRBD1 (5 bases). The V end was cut by 4 bases, the J end by 5 bases, with 20 bases between. Germline V CDR1 and CDR2: GTSNPN, SVGIG (reference sequence). The CDR3 runs 16 residues. Here the CDR3 DNA reads TGTGCCTGGACCCGCCGGAAGGGGCAGGTCAATGAAAAACTGTTTTTT. As protein: CAWTRRKGQVNEKLFF.

This chain connects TRBV6-1 to TRBJ1-6; no clear D. With 4 bases removed from V and 11 bases from J, the gap between germline ends came to 12 bases. Germline loops: CDR1 MNHNS, CDR2 SASEGT. This CDR3 is 13 amino acids long. The CDR3 is CASSGRAYPPLHF. In DNA form, the CDR3 reads TGTGCCAGCAGTGGCCGGGCCTATCCACCCCTCCACTTT.

This clone was picked up a small number of times. The CDR3 DNA reads TGTGCCAGCCAGGGGGGGTTACGCAATCAGCCCCAGCATTTT. Translated, it gives CASQGGLRNQPQHF. This rearrangement joins TRBV2 to TRBJ1-5; 7 nucleotides align to TRBD1. The V gene end was trimmed by 8 bases and the J gene end by 2 bases; junction bases not matched to a gene: 6. Germline V gives CDR1 SNHLY, CDR2 FYNNEI. The CDR3 contains 14 residues.

The V call is TRBV5-1, the J call TRBJ2-7; 7 bases match TRBD1. Trimming took 4 bases from V and 5 from J; bases not matched to a gene: 6. This CDR3 is 13 amino acids long. Per the germline V gene, CDR1 is SGHRS and CDR2 is YFSETQ. CDR3 nucleotide sequence: TGCGCCAGCAGCCTCCACAGGGGTGACGAGCAGTACTTC. The encoded protein is CASSLHRGDEQYF.

The rearrangement uses TRBV2 and TRBJ2-7, with 13 bases lining up with TRBD2. Germline CDR1 is SNHLY and CDR2 is FYNNEI. V shed 1 base and J 4 bases; nucleotides not matched to a gene: 10. There are 18 residues in the CDR3. CDR3 region: CASSEGRRTSGRGYEQYF. CDR3 DNA: TGTGCCAGCAGTGAAGGGCGAAGGACTAGCGGGAGAGGGTACGAGCAGTACTTC.

The chain couples TRBV5-6 to TRBJ1-1; no clear D. Looked up from germline, CDR1 is SGHDT and CDR2 is YYEEEE. The CDR3 totals 12 residues. Deletions cut 1 base from V and 11 bases from J, with 12 bases between. The CDR3 region is CASSLPGGGAFF. As DNA, the CDR3 is TGTGCCAGCAGCTTGCCCGGTGGAGGGGCTTTCTTT.

The V call is TRBV7-9, the J call TRBJ2-7; tentatively, D is TRBD2 (5 bases). The V gene's germline CDR1 is SEHNR and CDR2 FQNEAQ (reference sequence). The CDR3 consists of 14 residues. The V end lost 1 base, the J end lost 2 bases, and 9 bases lay between the germline ends. The CDR3 nucleotides are TGTGCCAGCAGCTTAGTAAGCGGAGCCTACGAGCAGTACTTC. Protein product: CASSLVSGAYEQYF.

The chain couples TRBV5-1 to TRBJ2-2; perhaps TRBD1 as D (5 bases). The CDR3 covers 15 residues. Between the trimmed V and J ends, which lost 1 base and 0 bases, there was a span of 7 bases. Germline values: CDR1 SGHRS, CDR2 YFSETQ. In DNA form, the CDR3 reads TGCGCCAGCAGCTTGTGGACAACGAACACCGGGGAGCTGTTTTTT. This sequence encodes CASSLWTTNTGELFF.

The rearrangement uses TRBV7-9 and TRBJ2-1, with 8 bases lining up with TRBD1. The CDR3 contains 15 residues. J lost 3 bases, V lost 5 bases, and 6 bases had no gene match. Germline values: CDR1 SEHNR, CDR2 FQNEAQ (reference sequence). The CDR3 DNA reads as TGTGCCAGCAGCCCTAGGACAGGGCGCTACAATGAGCAGTTCTTC. This sequence encodes CASSPRTGRYNEQFF.

The gene calls are TRBV28 and TRBJ1-2; possibly TRBD1 for D (5 bases). CDR3 size: 14 residues. Trimming took off 2 bases at V and 1 base at J, with 8 bases between the two ends. Germline CDR1 is MDHEN and CDR2 is SYDVKM. Here the CDR3 reads CASSLQGGNYGYTF. The CDR3 DNA is TGTGCCAGCAGTTTACAGGGTGGTAACTATGGCTACACCTTC.

The genes are TRBV6-1 and TRBJ1-2; 7 bases fit TRBD1. This CDR3 is built from 14 residues. The junction had 12 bases not matched to a gene; V was cut back by 7 bases and J by 7 bases. The germline CDR1 and CDR2 sequences are MNHNS and SASEGT. The CDR3 bases are TGTGCCAGCACCCTAGACAGGGCCGGTGGTGGCTACACCTTC. This translates into CASTLDRAGGGYTF.

The chain links TRBV19 to TRBJ2-5; 11 nucleotides agree with TRBD1. The germline gives CDR1 LNHDA, CDR2 SQIVND (reference sequence). The CDR3 runs to 14 residues. With V trimmed by 5 bases and J by 6 bases, 5 bases remained unmatched. This chain's CDR3 is CASSSGQGVQTQYF. The DNA of the CDR3 is TGTGCCAGTAGTTCGGGACAGGGGGTACAGACCCAGTACTTC.

This clone was observed a single time. The V gene is TRBV18, the J gene TRBJ1-1; TRBD1 might be the D (5 bases). Per germline, CDR1 KGHSH and CDR2 LQKENI. This CDR3 is built from 13 residues. Trimming cost V 6 bases and J 5 bases, with 13 bases left between them. In DNA form, the CDR3 reads TGTGCCAGCTCTCCGACTCAGGGTACTGAAGCTTTCTTT. This translates into CASSPTQGTEAFF.

This rearrangement joins TRBV5-5 to TRBJ2-1, with D possibly TRBD2 on 5 matching bases. Trimming took 1 base from V and 4 from J, leaving 9 bases between them. The V gene's germline CDR1 is SGHKS and CDR2 YYEKEE (reference sequence). The CDR3 covers 14 residues. The CDR3 DNA reads TGTGCCAGCAGCTTGCTGAGGGCATACAATGAGCAGTTCTTC. This sequence encodes CASSLLRAYNEQFF.

The genes are TRBV6-5 and TRBJ2-7; 9 bases line up with TRBD2. Trimming cost V 0 bases and J 5 bases; bases outside gene matches: 8. Germline CDR1 is MNHEY and CDR2 is SVGAGI. The CDR3 has 16 amino acids. CDR3 region: CASSYSGGRAGNEQYF. CDR3 nucleotide sequence: TGTGCCAGCAGTTACTCTGGCGGGAGGGCCGGGAACGAGCAGTACTTC.

This sequence joins TRBV6-5 and TRBJ1-5; D is perhaps TRBD1 (5 bases). CDR1 and CDR2 from the germline V gene are MNHEY and SVGAGI. This CDR3 is 13 amino acids long. Trimming cost V 6 bases and J 3 bases, with 9 bases left between them. In nucleotides, the CDR3 is TGTGCCAGCAGACAGGCTGACAATCAGCCCCAGCATTTT. Protein sequence: CASRQADNQPQHF.

The rearrangement joins TRBV7-9 to TRBJ2-1; a possible D gene is TRBD2 (5 bases). Germline V gene sequence: CDR1 SEHNR, CDR2 FQNEAQ (reference sequence). The CDR3 covers 16 residues. Trimming removed 5 bases from V and 4 bases from J, with 18 bases in between. The CDR3 region is CASSPVDYRDYNEQFF. The DNA of the CDR3 is TGTGCCAGCAGCCCCGTCGACTACCGGGATTACAATGAGCAGTTCTTC.

The V gene is TRBV19, the J gene TRBJ1-4, with 7 bases fitting TRBD1. This CDR3 spans 15 amino acids. Germline assignment: CDR1 LNHDA and CDR2 SQIVND (reference sequence). The ends lost 9 bases at V and 1 base at J; junction bases unmatched: 8. CDR3 sequence reads: CASTRGPGTNEKLFF. The DNA of the CDR3 is TGTGCCAGCACGAGGGGGCCAGGAACTAATGAAAAACTGTTTTTT. Together with reference TRBV19 and TRBJ1-4, the CDR3 gives the full variable domain: DGGITQSPKYLFRKEGQNVTLSCEQNLNHDAMYWYRQDPGQGLRLIYYSQIVNDFQKGDIAEGYSVSREKKESFPLTVTSAQKNPTAFYLCASTRGPGTNEKLFFGSGTQLSVL.

This chain joins TRBV7-2 and TRBJ1-1; no firm D call. Germline values: CDR1 SGHTA, CDR2 FQGNSA. The V gene lost 6 bases and the J gene lost 0 bases, with 2 bases spanning the gap. There are 11 residues in the CDR3. The CDR3 region has the DNA TGTGCCAGCAGTCTGAACACTGAAGCTTTCTTT. This codes for CASSLNTEAFF.